Listed below are T cell receptor beta chains from one sample, sequenced in a study of shared clonotypes between healthy human individuals. TCRdb keeps only in-frame clones here, not all; method: immunoSEQ multiplex PCR. This table has a few hundred thousand clones, around 97% appearing once. The specimen sequenced was naive CD4+ T cells sorted from blood. These receptors came from a woman younger than 45 in good health. Both conserved end residues are part of each CDR3. The D gene is left open where the match is weak. A clone size is listed for some rows: how often the clone was seen (once, few, many), or a class if it is expanded.

TRBV11-3	NA	TRBJ2-1	NA	CASSVGGQSYNEQFF	TGTGCCAGCAGCGTCGGTGGACAATCCTACAATGAGCAGTTCTTC
TRBV5-8	NA	TRBJ2-7	TRBD1	CASRRTGGAYEQYF	TGTGCCAGCAGGCGGACAGGGGGCGCGTACGAGCAGTACTTC
TRBV7-8	once	TRBJ2-4	TRBD2	CASSLAGGNIQYF	TGTGCCAGCAGCCTGGCGGGAGGCAACATTCAGTACTTC
TRBV28	NA	TRBJ2-7	TRBD1	CASSTQGARSYEQYF	TGTGCCAGCAGCACCCAGGGGGCGAGGTCCTACGAGCAGTACTTC
TRBV7-9	once	TRBJ2-5	NA	CASSLGREAEETQYF	TGTGCCAGCAGCTTAGGTAGGGAGGCGGAAGAGACCCAGTACTTC
TRBV11-2	NA	TRBJ2-1	NA	CASSSLLTTGKRGNEQFF	TGTGCCAGCAGCTCCCTATTGACGACAGGAAAGAGAGGCAATGAGCAGTTCTTC
TRBV5-4	NA	TRBJ1-2	NA	CASSLRGGYTF	TGTGCCAGCAGCTTGCGAGGGGGCTACACCTTC
TRBV6-1	NA	TRBJ2-1	NA	CASSERGDHNEQFF	TGTGCCAGCAGTGAAAGGGGGGACCACAATGAGCAGTTCTTC
TRBV10-2	NA	TRBJ2-7	NA	CPSTPLEQYF	TGCCCCAGCACGCCCCTGGAGCAGTACTTC
TRBV7-2	NA	TRBJ2-1	TRBD2	CASSLRTSGAHNNNEQFF	TGTGCCAGCAGCTTAAGGACTAGCGGGGCCCACAACAACAATGAGCAGTTCTTC
TRBV6-1	NA	TRBJ1-3	NA	CASSEMGRSGPSGNTIYF	TGTGCCAGCAGTGAAATGGGCAGATCCGGACCCTCTGGAAACACCATATATTTT
TRBV7-2	NA	TRBJ1-1	TRBD1	CASSQQGNLNTEAFF	TGTGCCAGCAGCCAACAGGGGAACTTGAACACTGAAGCTTTCTTT
TRBV4-2	once	TRBJ1-5	NA	CASSHRGANQPQHF	TGTGCCAGCAGCCACCGCGGGGCCAATCAGCCCCAGCATTTT
TRBV2	NA	TRBJ2-3	NA	CASSSSRPDTQYF	TGTGCCAGCAGTTCAAGCAGACCAGATACGCAGTATTTT
TRBV7-7	NA	TRBJ2-1	NA	CASSALSGRYNEQFF	TGTGCCAGCAGCGCCCTTAGCGGACGCTACAATGAGCAGTTCTTC
TRBV19	NA	TRBJ1-5	NA	CASSPGSNQPQHF	TGTGCCAGTAGCCCCGGGTCCAATCAGCCCCAGCATTTT
TRBV29-1	NA	TRBJ1-1	NA	CSAQGGLNTEAFF	TGCAGCGCCCAAGGGGGGTTGAACACTGAAGCTTTCTTT
TRBV5-6	NA	TRBJ2-7	TRBD2	CASSLGPGLAAYSYEQYF	TGTGCCAGCAGCTTGGGGCCCGGGCTAGCGGCCTACTCCTACGAGCAGTACTTC
TRBV5-1	NA	TRBJ1-2	TRBD1	CASSSGTGGAYGYTF	TGCGCCAGCAGCTCCGGGACAGGGGGCGCGTATGGCTACACCTTC
TRBV27	NA	TRBJ2-1	TRBD2	CASSLSGSYNEQFF	TGTGCCAGTTCCCTTAGCGGGTCCTACAATGAGCAGTTCTTC
TRBV9	NA	TRBJ2-1	TRBD2	CASRPGLAGGSEQFF	TGTGCCAGCAGACCTGGACTAGCGGGAGGGAGTGAGCAGTTCTTC
TRBV25-1	NA	TRBJ2-3	TRBD2	CASSESRGTDTQYF	TGTGCCAGCAGTGAATCGCGGGGGACAGATACGCAGTATTTT
TRBV28	NA	TRBJ2-7	NA	CASSLRPLSIYEQYF	TGTGCCAGCAGTTTAAGACCCCTTAGCATCTACGAGCAGTACTTC
TRBV28	few	TRBJ1-5	NA	CASSGAGGNQPQHF	TGTGCCAGCAGCGGGGCGGGGGGCAATCAGCCCCAGCATTTT
TRBV5-6	NA	TRBJ1-1	TRBD1	CASSSPPPGQGGVNAEAFF	TGTGCCAGCAGCTCCCCACCGCCGGGACAGGGCGGCGTGAACGCTGAAGCTTTCTTT
TRBV18	NA	TRBJ2-5	TRBD2	CASALTSGMETQYF	TGTGCCAGCGCCTTGACTAGCGGGATGGAGACCCAGTACTTC
TRBV18	NA	TRBJ2-7	NA	CASSPAGSYEQYF	TGTGCCAGCTCCCCCGCGGGGTCCTACGAGCAGTACTTC
TRBV9	NA	TRBJ2-1	NA	CASSVEDWDNEQFF	TGTGCCAGCAGCGTAGAGGACTGGGACAATGAGCAGTTCTTC
TRBV5-4	NA	TRBJ2-2	NA	CASSFKEGPNTGELFF	TGTGCCAGCAGCTTTAAGGAGGGGCCGAACACCGGGGAGCTGTTTTTT
TRBV9	NA	TRBJ1-5	NA	CASSPSEAWNQPQHF	TGTGCCAGCAGCCCCTCGGAGGCTTGGAATCAGCCCCAGCATTTT
TRBV11-2	NA	TRBJ2-7	NA	CASSSLRVPYEQYF	TGTGCCAGCAGCTCCCTTAGGGTCCCCTACGAGCAGTACTTC
TRBV4-1	once	TRBJ2-3	TRBD1	CASSQALFSGTGVTDTQYF	TGCGCCAGCAGCCAAGCGTTATTCTCCGGGACAGGGGTCACAGATACGCAGTATTTT
TRBV30	NA	TRBJ1-1	TRBD1	CAWSPLGTAKNTEAFF	TGTGCCTGGAGTCCACTCGGGACAGCAAAGAACACTGAAGCTTTCTTT
TRBV4-3	NA	TRBJ2-7	TRBD2	CASSQLLAYEQYF	TGCGCCAGCAGCCAGCTACTAGCGTACGAGCAGTACTTC
TRBV18	once	TRBJ2-7	NA	CASSAQHGDEQYF	TGTGCCAGCTCAGCCCAGCACGGGGACGAGCAGTACTTC
TRBV28	NA	TRBJ2-1	TRBD2	CASSFGTSGSNEQFF	TGTGCCAGCAGTTTCGGGACTAGCGGGAGTAATGAGCAGTTCTTC
TRBV28	NA	TRBJ2-7	NA	CASSAHLGGPASYEQYF	TGTGCCAGCAGTGCCCACCTAGGGGGGCCAGCATCCTACGAGCAGTACTTC
TRBV19	NA	TRBJ2-5	NA	CASSIGGKAVQETQYF	TGTGCCAGTAGTATAGGAGGGAAAGCGGTCCAAGAGACCCAGTACTTC
TRBV30	NA	TRBJ1-2	TRBD1	CAWIDRGIYGYTF	TGTGCCTGGATCGACAGGGGGATCTATGGCTACACCTTC
TRBV2	NA	TRBJ1-5	TRBD1	CASSEGGQGVYQPQHF	TGTGCCAGCAGTGAAGGGGGCCAGGGGGTATATCAGCCCCAGCATTTT
TRBV5-4	NA	TRBJ1-6	TRBD1	CASSRDSNNSPLHF	TGTGCCAGCAGCCGGGACAGCAATAATTCACCCCTCCACTTT
TRBV2	NA	TRBJ2-7	TRBD2	CASSSQGAGASSEQYF	TGTGCCAGCAGTTCCCAAGGAGCGGGAGCTTCCTCCGAGCAGTACTTC